One and the same sample provided the 8 T cell receptor beta chains below, sequenced in a study of T cell changes during pregnancy in multiple sclerosis. Clones were sequenced by immunoSEQ multiplex PCR, and TCRdb holds only the in-frame ones, with some missing. The sample shows fewer than 75,000 clones, approximately 90% of them seen only once. The sample in question was peripheral blood, obtained after pregnancy. These receptors were collected from a female donor in good health, enrolled as a control in a pregnancy study.

The CDR3 DNA is TGTGCCAGCAGCTTAGAAGAGAGGCGAGAGACCCAGTACTTC. Its translation: CASSLEERRETQYF. The J gene is TRBJ2-5, the V gene TRBV7-9, with D hard to call. V shed 1 base and J shed 4 bases, with 10 bases lying between them. The CDR3 length is 14 residues. Germline-derived CDR1 and CDR2 are SEHNR and FQNEAQ (reference sequence).

The V and J genes are TRBV7-9 and TRBJ1-1; TRBD1 aligns across 8 bases. The ends lost 4 bases at V and 6 bases at J; junction bases unmatched: 7. The CDR3 runs to 14 residues. Germline assignment: CDR1 SEHNR and CDR2 FQNEAQ (reference sequence). For the CDR3, the DNA is TGTGCCAGCAGCTCGAGACAGGGGAGGGCTGAAGCTTTCTTT. Protein product: CASSSRQGRAEAFF. Combining the CDR3 with reference TRBV7-9 and TRBJ1-1 gives the whole variable domain DTGVSQNPRHKITKRGQNVTFRCDPISEHNRLYWYRQTLGQGPEFLTYFQNEAQLEKSRLLSDRFSAERPKGSFSTLEIQRTEQGDSAMYLCASSSRQGRAEAFFGQGTRLTVV.

This chain links TRBV2 with TRBJ2-3, with TRBD1 as a possible D gene (5 bases). The CDR3 has 14 amino acids. Trimming left V 7 bases short and J 2 bases short, with 13 bases between. Germline lookup yields CDR1 SNHLY and CDR2 FYNNEI. CDR3 in amino acids: CASTKGLSTDTQYF. The DNA of the CDR3 is TGTGCCAGCACCAAGGGGTTATCCACAGATACGCAGTATTTT.

J is TRBJ2-1 and V is TRBV29-1; a possible D gene is TRBD1 (6 bases). Germline CDR1 is SQVTM and CDR2 is ANQGSEA. CDR3 length equals 14 residues. The germline V and J ends were trimmed by 7 bases and 8 bases, with 21 bases remaining between them. Here the CDR3 reads CSALSRGMVHEQFF. DNA for the CDR3: TGCAGCGCTCTATCCAGGGGTATGGTTCATGAGCAGTTCTTC.

The V gene is TRBV7-2, the J gene TRBJ1-3, with 8 bases fitting TRBD1. V lost 5 bases to trimming and J lost 4 bases; unmatched junction nucleotides: 4. The CDR3 consists of 14 residues. CDR1 is SGHTA, CDR2 FQGNSA, per germline. Here the CDR3 reads CASSAWTGGNTIYF. CDR3 coding DNA: TGTGCCAGCAGCGCATGGACAGGGGGAAACACCATATATTTT.

The chain joins TRBV6-6 to TRBJ2-7, with D unclear. The CDR3 is 12 residues long. Germline CDR1 and CDR2: MNHNY and SVGAGI (reference sequence). V was cut by 2 bases and J by 2 bases, with 4 bases left in between. The CDR3 region has the DNA TGTGCCAGCAGTTACGCGGCCTACGAGCAGTACTTC. Protein product: CASSYAAYEQYF.

The DNA for the CDR3 is TGTGCCAGCAGCTTAGCGGTAGTAAGTGAGCAGTTCTTC. Translating it yields CASSLAVVSEQFF. The V call is TRBV7-2, the J call TRBJ2-1; D is unclear. V lost 0 bases to trimming and J lost 9 bases, with 9 bases between them. The CDR3 has 13 amino acids. From germline, CDR1 is SGHTA and CDR2 FQGNSA.

This chain connects TRBV19 to TRBJ2-6, with 8 bases fitting TRBD1. This CDR3 contains 18 residues. V trimming: 3 bases; J trimming: 4 bases; junction bases outside the gene matches: 11. Germline lookup yields CDR1 LNHDA and CDR2 SQIVND (reference sequence). In DNA form, the CDR3 reads TGTGCCAGTAGTATCGCAGGTCAGGGGGCTGAAGGGGCCAACGTCCTGACTTTC. Translated: CASSIAGQGAEGANVLTF.